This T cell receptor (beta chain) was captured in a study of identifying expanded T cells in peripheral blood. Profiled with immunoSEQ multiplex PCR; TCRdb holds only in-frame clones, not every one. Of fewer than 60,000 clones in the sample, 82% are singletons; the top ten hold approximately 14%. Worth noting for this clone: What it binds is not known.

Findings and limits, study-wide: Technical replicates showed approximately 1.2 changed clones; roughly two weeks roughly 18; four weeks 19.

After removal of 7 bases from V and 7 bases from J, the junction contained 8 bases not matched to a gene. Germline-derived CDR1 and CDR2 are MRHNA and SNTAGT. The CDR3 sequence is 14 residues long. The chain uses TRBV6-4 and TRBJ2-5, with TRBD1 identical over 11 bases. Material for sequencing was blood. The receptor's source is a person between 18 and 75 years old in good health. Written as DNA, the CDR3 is TGTGCCAGCACTGGACAGGGGGCGCGGGGGACCCAGTACTTC. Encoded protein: CASTGQGARGTQYF.